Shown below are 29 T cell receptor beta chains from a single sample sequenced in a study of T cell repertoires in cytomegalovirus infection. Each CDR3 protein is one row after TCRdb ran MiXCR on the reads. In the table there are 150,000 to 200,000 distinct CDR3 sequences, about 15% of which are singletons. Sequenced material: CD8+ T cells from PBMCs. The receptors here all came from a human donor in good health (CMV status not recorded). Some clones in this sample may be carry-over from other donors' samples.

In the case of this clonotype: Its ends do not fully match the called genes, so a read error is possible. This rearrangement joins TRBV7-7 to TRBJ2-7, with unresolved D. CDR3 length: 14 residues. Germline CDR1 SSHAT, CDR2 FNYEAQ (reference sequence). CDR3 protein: CASSLGLGSYEQYF. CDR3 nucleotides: TGTGCTAGCAGCTTAGGGCTCGGCTCCTACGAGCAGTACTTC.

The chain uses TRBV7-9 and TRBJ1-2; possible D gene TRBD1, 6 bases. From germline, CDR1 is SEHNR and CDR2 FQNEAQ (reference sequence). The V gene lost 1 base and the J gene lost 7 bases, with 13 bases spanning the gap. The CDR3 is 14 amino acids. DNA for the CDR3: TGTGCCAGCAGCTTAGGAGGGGGTGAGAGTGGCTACACCTTC. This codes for CASSLGGGESGYTF.

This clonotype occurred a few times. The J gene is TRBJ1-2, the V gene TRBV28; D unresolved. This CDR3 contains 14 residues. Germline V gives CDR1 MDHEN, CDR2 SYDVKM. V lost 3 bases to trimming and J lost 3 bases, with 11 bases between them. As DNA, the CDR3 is TGTGCCAGCAGTTTTGATCCCACGGACTATGGCTACACCTTC. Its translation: CASSFDPTDYGYTF.

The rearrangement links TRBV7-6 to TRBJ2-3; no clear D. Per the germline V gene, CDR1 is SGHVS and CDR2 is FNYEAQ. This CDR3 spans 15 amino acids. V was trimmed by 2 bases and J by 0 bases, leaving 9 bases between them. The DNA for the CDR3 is TGTGCCAGCAGCTTATCCGTTTCTAGCACAGATACGCAGTATTTT. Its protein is CASSLSVSSTDTQYF.

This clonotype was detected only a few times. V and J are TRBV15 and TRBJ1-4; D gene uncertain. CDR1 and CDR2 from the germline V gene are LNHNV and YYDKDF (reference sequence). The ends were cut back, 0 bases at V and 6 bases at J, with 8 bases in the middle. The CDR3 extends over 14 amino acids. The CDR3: CATSRDRGDEKLFF. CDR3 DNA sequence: TGTGCCACCAGCAGAGATCGCGGGGATGAAAAACTGTTTTTT.

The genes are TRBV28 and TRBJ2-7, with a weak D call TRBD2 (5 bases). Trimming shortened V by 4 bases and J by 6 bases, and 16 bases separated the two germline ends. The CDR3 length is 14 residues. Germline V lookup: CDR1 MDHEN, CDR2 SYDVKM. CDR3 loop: CASSSSAGLGEQYF. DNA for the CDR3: TGTGCCAGCAGTTCCTCCGCGGGTTTAGGCGAGCAGTACTTC.

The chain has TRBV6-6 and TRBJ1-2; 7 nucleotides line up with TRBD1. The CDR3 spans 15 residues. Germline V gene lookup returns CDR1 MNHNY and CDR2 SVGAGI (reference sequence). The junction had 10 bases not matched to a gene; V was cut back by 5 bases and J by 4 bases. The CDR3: CASSQTGEVIYGYTF. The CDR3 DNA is TGTGCCAGCAGTCAAACAGGGGAGGTTATCTATGGCTACACCTTC.

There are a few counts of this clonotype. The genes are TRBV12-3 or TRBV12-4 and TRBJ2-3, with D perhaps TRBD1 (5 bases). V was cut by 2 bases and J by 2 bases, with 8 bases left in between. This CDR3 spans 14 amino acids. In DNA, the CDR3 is TGTGCCAGCAGTTTAACAGGTCCCACAGATACGCAGTATTTT. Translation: CASSLTGPTDTQYF.

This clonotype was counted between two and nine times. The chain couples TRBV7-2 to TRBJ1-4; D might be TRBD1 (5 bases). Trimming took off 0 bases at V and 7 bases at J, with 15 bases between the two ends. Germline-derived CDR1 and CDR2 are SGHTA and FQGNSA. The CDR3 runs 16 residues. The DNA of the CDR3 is TGTGCCAGCAGCTTAGCGGGGGAGGGAAGCAGTGAAAAACTGTTTTTT. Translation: CASSLAGEGSSEKLFF.

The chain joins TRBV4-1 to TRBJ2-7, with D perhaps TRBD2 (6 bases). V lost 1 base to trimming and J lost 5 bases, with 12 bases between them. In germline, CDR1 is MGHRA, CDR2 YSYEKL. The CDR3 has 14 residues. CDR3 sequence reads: CASSQVGLFHEQYF. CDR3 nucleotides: TGCGCCAGCAGCCAAGTCGGACTATTCCACGAGCAGTACTTC.

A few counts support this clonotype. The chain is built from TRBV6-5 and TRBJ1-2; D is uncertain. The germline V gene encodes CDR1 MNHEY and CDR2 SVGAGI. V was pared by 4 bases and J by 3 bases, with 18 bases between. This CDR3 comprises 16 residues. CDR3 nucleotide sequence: TGTGCCAGCAGTTTGGAGAGCAGACGGGTTCACTATGGCTACACCTTC. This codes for CASSLESRRVHYGYTF.

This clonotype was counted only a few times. The CDR3 reads CATSSPSGGSTDTQYF. CDR3 nucleotide sequence: TGTGCCACCAGCAGCCCTAGCGGGGGGAGCACAGATACGCAGTATTTT. This sequence joins TRBV15 and TRBJ2-3, with 11 bases identical to TRBD2. Germline-derived CDR1 and CDR2 are LNHNV and YYDKDF (reference sequence). The J segment lost 0 bases and the V segment lost 3 bases, leaving 2 bases of the junction unmatched. CDR3 size: 16 residues.

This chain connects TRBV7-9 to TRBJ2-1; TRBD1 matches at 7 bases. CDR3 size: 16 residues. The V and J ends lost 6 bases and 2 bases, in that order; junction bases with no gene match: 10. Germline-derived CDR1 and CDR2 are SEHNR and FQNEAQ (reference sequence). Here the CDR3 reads CASRMGSGTAYNEQFF. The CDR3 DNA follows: TGTGCCAGCAGAATGGGGTCCGGGACAGCCTACAATGAGCAGTTCTTC.

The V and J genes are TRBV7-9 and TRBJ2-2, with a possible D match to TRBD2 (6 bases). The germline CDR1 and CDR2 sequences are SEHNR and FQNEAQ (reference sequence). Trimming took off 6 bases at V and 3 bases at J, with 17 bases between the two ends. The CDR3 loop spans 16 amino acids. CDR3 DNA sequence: TGTGCCAGCAGTCAAAGGAGGGCGCGGGACACCGGGGAGCTGTTTTTT. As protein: CASSQRRARDTGELFF.

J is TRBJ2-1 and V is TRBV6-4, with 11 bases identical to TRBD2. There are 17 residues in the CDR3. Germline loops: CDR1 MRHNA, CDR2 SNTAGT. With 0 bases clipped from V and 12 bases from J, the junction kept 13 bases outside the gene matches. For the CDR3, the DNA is TGTGCCAGCAGTGACTCTTTTTCAACTAGCGGGGGAGCTGGGCAGTTCTTC. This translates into CASSDSFSTSGGAGQFF.

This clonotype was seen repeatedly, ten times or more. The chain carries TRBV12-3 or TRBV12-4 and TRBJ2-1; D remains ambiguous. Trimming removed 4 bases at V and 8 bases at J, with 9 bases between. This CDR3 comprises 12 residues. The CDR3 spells CASSYSGDEQFF. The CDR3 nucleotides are TGTGCCAGCAGTTACTCTGGGGATGAGCAGTTCTTC.

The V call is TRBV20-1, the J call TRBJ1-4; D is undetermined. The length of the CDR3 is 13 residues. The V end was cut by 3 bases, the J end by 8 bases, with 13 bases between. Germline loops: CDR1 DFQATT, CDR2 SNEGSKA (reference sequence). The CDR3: CSARREAGEKLFF. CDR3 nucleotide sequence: TGCAGTGCTAGGAGAGAAGCCGGCGAAAAACTGTTTTTT.

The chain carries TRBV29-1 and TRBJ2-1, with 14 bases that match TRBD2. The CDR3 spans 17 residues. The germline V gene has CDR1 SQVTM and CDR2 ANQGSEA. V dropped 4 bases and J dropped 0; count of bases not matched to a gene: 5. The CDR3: CSVGLAGGLSSYNEQFF. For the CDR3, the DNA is TGCAGCGTTGGACTAGCGGGGGGGCTCAGCTCCTACAATGAGCAGTTCTTC.

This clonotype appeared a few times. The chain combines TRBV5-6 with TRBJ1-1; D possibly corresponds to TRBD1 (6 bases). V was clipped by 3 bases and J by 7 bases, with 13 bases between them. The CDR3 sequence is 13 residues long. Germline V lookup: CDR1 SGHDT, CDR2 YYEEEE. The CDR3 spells CASSSSGDHEAFF. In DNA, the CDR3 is TGTGCCAGCAGCTCGTCAGGGGATCATGAAGCTTTCTTT.

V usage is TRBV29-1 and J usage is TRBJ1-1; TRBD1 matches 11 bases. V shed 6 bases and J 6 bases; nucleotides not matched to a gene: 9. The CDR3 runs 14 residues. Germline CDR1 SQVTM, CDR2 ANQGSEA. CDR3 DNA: TGCAGCGTCCATTACCCGGGACAGGGGGCTGAAGCTTTCTTT. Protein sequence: CSVHYPGQGAEAFF.

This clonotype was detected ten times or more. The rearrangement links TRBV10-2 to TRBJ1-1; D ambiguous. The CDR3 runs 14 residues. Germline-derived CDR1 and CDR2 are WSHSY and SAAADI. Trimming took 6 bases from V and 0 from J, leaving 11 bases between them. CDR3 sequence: CASSASSLNTEAFF. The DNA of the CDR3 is TGCGCCAGCAGCGCCTCCTCCTTGAACACTGAAGCTTTCTTT.

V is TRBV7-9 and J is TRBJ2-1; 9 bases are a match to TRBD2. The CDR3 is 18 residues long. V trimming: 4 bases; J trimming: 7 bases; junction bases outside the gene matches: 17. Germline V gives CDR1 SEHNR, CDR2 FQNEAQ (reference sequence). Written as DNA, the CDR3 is TGTGCCAGCAGCTCCCCTGCTGGCGGGGGGGCCTATAGAAATGAGCAGTTCTTC. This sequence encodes CASSSPAGGGAYRNEQFF.

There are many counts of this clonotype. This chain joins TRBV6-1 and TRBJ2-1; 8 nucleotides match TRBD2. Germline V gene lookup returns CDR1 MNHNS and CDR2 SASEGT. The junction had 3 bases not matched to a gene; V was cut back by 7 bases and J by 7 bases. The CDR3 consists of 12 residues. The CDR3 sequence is CASTSGGNEQFF. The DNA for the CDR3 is TGTGCCAGCACCTCGGGGGGGAATGAGCAGTTCTTC.

DNA of the CDR3: TGTGCCAGCAGCCAAGTTCTTACAGGGATCGAGCAGTACTTC. It translates to CASSQVLTGIEQYF. The rearrangement uses TRBV3-1 and TRBJ2-7; weak D call: TRBD1 (6 bases). The germline V gene encodes CDR1 LGHDT and CDR2 YNNKEL (reference sequence). CDR3 length: 14 amino acids. V was pared by 1 base and J by 6 bases, with 13 bases between.

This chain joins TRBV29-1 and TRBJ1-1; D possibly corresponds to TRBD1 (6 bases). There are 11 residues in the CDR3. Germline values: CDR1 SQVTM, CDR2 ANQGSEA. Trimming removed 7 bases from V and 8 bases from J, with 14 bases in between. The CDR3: CSAPRGVEAFF. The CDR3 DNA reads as TGCAGCGCTCCCAGGGGCGTGGAAGCTTTCTTT.

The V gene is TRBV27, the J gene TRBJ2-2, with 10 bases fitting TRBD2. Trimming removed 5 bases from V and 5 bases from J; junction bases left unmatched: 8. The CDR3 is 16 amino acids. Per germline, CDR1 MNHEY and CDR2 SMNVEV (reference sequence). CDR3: CASSPERGGRTGELFF. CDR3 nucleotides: TGTGCCAGCAGTCCGGAGCGGGGGGGCCGTACCGGGGAGCTGTTTTTT.

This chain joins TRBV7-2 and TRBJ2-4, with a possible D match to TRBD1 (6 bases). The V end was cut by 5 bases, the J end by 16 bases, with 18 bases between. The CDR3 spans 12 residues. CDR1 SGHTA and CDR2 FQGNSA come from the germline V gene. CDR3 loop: CASSPKTDRFYF. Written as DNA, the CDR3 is TGTGCCAGCAGCCCTAAGACGGACAGATTCTACTTC.

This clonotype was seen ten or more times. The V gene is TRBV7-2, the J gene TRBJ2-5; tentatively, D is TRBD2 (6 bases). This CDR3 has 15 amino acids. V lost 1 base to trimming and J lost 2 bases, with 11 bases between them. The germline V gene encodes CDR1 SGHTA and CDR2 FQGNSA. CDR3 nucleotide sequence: TGTGCCAGCAGCTTAGATGGAGGGCCGCAAGAGACCCAGTACTTC. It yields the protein CASSLDGGPQETQYF.

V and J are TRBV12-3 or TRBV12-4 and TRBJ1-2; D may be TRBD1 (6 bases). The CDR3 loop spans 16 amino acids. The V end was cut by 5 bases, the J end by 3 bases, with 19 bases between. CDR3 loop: CASSGGDGGSDYGYTF. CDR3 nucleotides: TGTGCCAGCAGTGGGGGCGATGGGGGCTCAGACTATGGCTACACCTTC.